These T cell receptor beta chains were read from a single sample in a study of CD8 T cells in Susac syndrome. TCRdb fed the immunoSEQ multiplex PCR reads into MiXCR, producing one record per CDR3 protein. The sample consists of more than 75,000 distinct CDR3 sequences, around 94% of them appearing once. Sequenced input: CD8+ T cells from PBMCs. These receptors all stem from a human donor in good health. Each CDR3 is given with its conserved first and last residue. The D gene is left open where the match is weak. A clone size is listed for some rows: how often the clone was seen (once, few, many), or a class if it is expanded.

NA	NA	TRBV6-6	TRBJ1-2	CASRHEPGDGYTF	TGTGCCAGCAGGCACGAGCCCGGGGATGGCTACACCTTC
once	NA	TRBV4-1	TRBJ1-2	CASSPTRWEDDGGYTF	TGCGCCAGCAGCCCTACCCGATGGGAGGATGACGGGGGCTACACCTTC
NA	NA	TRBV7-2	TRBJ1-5	CASSLGRGHSNQPQHF	TGTGCCAGCAGCTTAGGACGGGGCCATAGCAATCAGCCCCAGCATTTT
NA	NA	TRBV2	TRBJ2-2	CASRLSREYTGELFF	TGTGCCTCTCGCCTGAGCAGGGAGTACACCGGGGAGCTGTTTTTT
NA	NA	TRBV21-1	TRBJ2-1	CASSSRSGWDNEQFF	TGTGCCAGCAGCAGTCGATCGGGATGGGACAATGAGCAGTTCTTC
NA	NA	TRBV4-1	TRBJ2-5	CASSLHSSQETQYF	TGCGCCAGCAGCCTCCACTCGAGCCAAGAGACCCAGTACTTC
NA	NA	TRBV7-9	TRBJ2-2	CASSPKEASGELFF	TGTGCCAGCAGTCCCAAGGAGGCCAGCGGGGAGCTGTTTTTT
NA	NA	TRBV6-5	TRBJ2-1	CASSYTGTVNEQFF	TGTGCCAGCAGTTACACCGGGACTGTGAATGAGCAGTTCTTC
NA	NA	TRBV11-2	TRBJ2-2	CASTLSGELFF	TGTGCCAGCACGTTAAGCGGGGAGCTGTTTTTT
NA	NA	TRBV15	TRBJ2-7	CATSREGTGSYEQYF	TGTGCCACCAGCAGAGAAGGAACAGGATCCTACGAGCAGTACTTC
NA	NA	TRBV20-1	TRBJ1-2	CSAERGYGYTF	TGCAGCGCGGAGAGGGGCTATGGCTACACCTTC
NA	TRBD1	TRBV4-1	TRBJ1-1	CASSLGQGARTEAFF	TGCGCCAGCAGCCTGGGACAGGGGGCGCGAACTGAAGCTTTCTTT
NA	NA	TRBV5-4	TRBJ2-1	CASSLAHPIAPLRNEQFF	TGTGCCAGCAGCTTGGCCCATCCTATAGCGCCCCTACGGAATGAGCAGTTCTTC
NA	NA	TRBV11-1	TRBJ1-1	CASSHRRRGANTEAFF	TGTGCCAGCAGCCACAGACGGAGGGGAGCGAACACTGAAGCTTTCTTT
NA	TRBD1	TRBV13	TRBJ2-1	CASSWTGGAYNEQFF	TGTGCCAGCAGCTGGACAGGGGGCGCCTACAATGAGCAGTTCTTC
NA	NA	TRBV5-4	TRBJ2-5	CASSSPETPQETQCF	TGTGCCAGCAGCTCGCCCGAGACACCCCAAGAGACCCAGTGCTTC
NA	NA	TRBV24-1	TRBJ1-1	CATSDGVMNTEAFF	TGTGCCACCAGTGATGGCGTTATGAACACTGAAGCTTTCTTT
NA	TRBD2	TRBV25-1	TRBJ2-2	CASSELPPSGRATIGELFF	TGTGCCAGCAGTGAACTTCCACCTAGCGGGAGGGCCACGATCGGGGAGCTGTTTTTT
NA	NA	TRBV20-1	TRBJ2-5	CSARDASMAIETQYF	TGCAGTGCTAGAGACGCTAGTATGGCCATAGAGACCCAGTACTTC
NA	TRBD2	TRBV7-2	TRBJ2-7	CASSLGLAGTYEQYF	TGTGCCAGCAGCTTAGGGCTAGCGGGGACGTACGAGCAGTACTTC
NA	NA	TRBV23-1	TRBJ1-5	CAKAPAGWSRGNQPQHF	TGCGCCAAGGCCCCGGCGGGGTGGTCGCGGGGCAATCAGCCCCAGCATTTT
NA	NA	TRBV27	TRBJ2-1	CASNAGFHNEQFF	TGTGCCAGCAATGCGGGCTTCCACAATGAGCAGTTCTTC
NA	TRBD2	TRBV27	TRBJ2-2	CASIPAGGLTGELFF	TGTGCCAGCATACCAGCGGGGGGGCTGACCGGGGAGCTGTTTTTT
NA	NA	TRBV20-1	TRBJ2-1	CSARAIAYNEQFF	TGCAGTGCTAGAGCCATAGCCTACAATGAGCAGTTCTTC
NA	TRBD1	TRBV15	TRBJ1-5	CATSSWTGTNQPQHF	TGTGCCACCAGCAGTTGGACAGGGACTAATCAGCCCCAGCATTTT
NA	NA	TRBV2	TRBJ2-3	CASSDRVKPSGTDTQYF	TGTGCCAGCAGTGACCGGGTGAAGCCTAGTGGCACAGATACGCAGTATTTT
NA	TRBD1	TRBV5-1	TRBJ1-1	CASRAAGGIDTEAFF	TGCGCCAGCAGGGCAGCAGGGGGCATCGACACTGAAGCTTTCTTT
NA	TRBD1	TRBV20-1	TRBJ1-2	CSAPAARGRGGYTF	TGCAGTGCCCCAGCGGCCAGGGGGCGTGGTGGCTACACCTTC
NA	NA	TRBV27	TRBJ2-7	CASSGGDSSYEQYF	TGTGCCAGCAGCGGAGGGGACAGCTCCTACGAGCAGTACTTC
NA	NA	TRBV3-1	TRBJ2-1	CASSQDQSYNEQFF	TGTGCCAGCAGCCAGGACCAATCCTACAATGAGCAGTTCTTC
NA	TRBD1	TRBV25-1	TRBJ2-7	CASSARDRGYEQYF	TGTGCCAGCAGTGCACGGGACAGGGGGTACGAGCAGTACTTC
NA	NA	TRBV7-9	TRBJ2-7	CASSLGTAEQYF	TGTGCCAGCAGCTTAGGGACAGCCGAGCAGTACTTC
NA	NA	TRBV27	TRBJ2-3	CASSTGLADTQYF	TGTGCCAGCAGTACTGGGCTGGCAGATACGCAGTATTTT
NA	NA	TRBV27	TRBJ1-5	CASSLGVGQPQHF	TGTGCCAGCAGTTTAGGGGTTGGTCAGCCCCAGCATTTT
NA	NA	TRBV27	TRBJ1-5	CASSWGISNQPQHF	TGTGCCAGCAGTTGGGGGATTAGCAATCAGCCCCAGCATTTT
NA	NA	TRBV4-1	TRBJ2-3	CASSQVTGRTDTQYF	TGCGCCAGCAGCCAAGTAACAGGACGCACAGATACGCAGTATTTT
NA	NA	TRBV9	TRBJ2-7	CASSAADRPSAYEQYF	TGTGCCAGCAGCGCAGCAGACAGGCCGTCAGCCTACGAGCAGTACTTC
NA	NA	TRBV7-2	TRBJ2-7	CASRASNSYEQYF	TGTGCCAGCAGAGCCTCAAATTCCTACGAGCAGTACTTC
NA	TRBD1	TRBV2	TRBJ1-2	CASPRGKVYGYTF	TGTGCCAGTCCCAGGGGGAAAGTCTATGGCTACACCTTC
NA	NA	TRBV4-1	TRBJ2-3	CASSQIAETTDTQYF	TGCGCCAGCAGCCAGATAGCGGAGACCACAGATACGCAGTATTTT
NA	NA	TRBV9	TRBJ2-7	CASSPGEVFPYEQYF	TGTGCCAGCAGTCCCGGAGAAGTCTTCCCTTACGAGCAGTACTTC
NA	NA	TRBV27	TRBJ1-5	CASSLRGGGNQPQHF	TGTGCCAGCAGTTTGAGGGGGGGAGGCAATCAGCCCCAGCATTTT